Listed here are 28 T cell receptor beta chains from one sample, sequenced in a study of PD-1 blockade in classical Hodgkin lymphoma. Sequenced by immunoSEQ multiplex PCR; TCRdb stores in-frame clones only, minus some. The sample holds roughly 96,000 clones, 89% seen once. There was relapse after autologous stem cell transplantation in every patient, and there was variation in brentuximab vedotin exposure. The input for sequencing was peripheral blood mononuclear cells (PBMCs), taken before the second cycle of nivolumab. The source of these receptors is a human donor with classical Hodgkin lymphoma.

The CDR3 nucleotides read TGCAGCGTAGGGGGGGGGTCCTACGAGCAGTACTTC. Amino acid sequence: CSVGGGSYEQYF. This chain connects TRBV29-1 to TRBJ2-7; D might be TRBD2 (7 bases). The CDR3 totals 12 residues. V was cut by 6 bases and J by 1 base, with 10 bases left in between. Germline-derived CDR1 and CDR2 are SQVTM and ANQGSEA.

The rearrangement links TRBV6-1 to TRBJ2-7, with D tentatively TRBD1 (5 bases). The germline V gene encodes CDR1 MNHNS and CDR2 SASEGT. The CDR3 spans 15 residues. The V and J ends lost 2 bases and 2 bases respectively, with 13 bases between them. The CDR3 spells CASSETQGSAYEQYF. DNA for the CDR3: TGTGCCAGCAGTGAAACCCAGGGATCGGCCTACGAGCAGTACTTC.

This chain joins TRBV7-2 and TRBJ2-7, with 7 bases fitting TRBD1. The junction had 11 bases not matched to a gene; V was cut back by 6 bases and J by 6 bases. The CDR3 length is 14 residues. Germline V gene sequence: CDR1 SGHTA, CDR2 FQGNSA. In DNA form, the CDR3 reads TGTGCCAGCAGAAAAGGACAGGTGGGGTTCGAGCAGTACTTC. It yields the protein CASRKGQVGFEQYF.

The V call is TRBV29-1, the J call TRBJ2-7; 9 bases match TRBD1. J lost 6 bases, V lost 5 bases, and 5 bases had no gene match. Germline loops: CDR1 SQVTM, CDR2 ANQGSEA. The CDR3 loop spans 12 amino acids. CDR3 in DNA: TGCAGCGTTAGGGACAGGGATTCCGAGCAGTACTTC. It is translated as CSVRDRDSEQYF.

The chain links TRBV7-9 to TRBJ1-1; D not certain. The CDR3 extends over 12 amino acids. The germline CDR1 and CDR2 sequences are SEHNR and FQNEAQ (reference sequence). The germline V and J ends were trimmed by 5 bases and 11 bases, with 15 bases remaining between them. The DNA for the CDR3 is TGTGCCAGCAGCACCCATGGCCTCACGGCTTTCTTT. Its translation is CASSTHGLTAFF.

The chain uses TRBV6-1 and TRBJ1-6; 10 nucleotides agree with TRBD1. J lost 9 bases, V lost 7 bases, and 3 bases had no gene match. The germline gives CDR1 MNHNS, CDR2 SASEGT. The CDR3 sequence is 13 residues long. CDR3 DNA sequence: TGTGCCAGCATCGGACAGGGGGGTTCACCCCTCCACTTT. Translation: CASIGQGGSPLHF.

V gene TRBV5-4 combines with J gene TRBJ2-2; possibly TRBD1 for D (6 bases). The V end lost 1 base, the J end lost 5 bases, and 12 bases lay between the germline ends. Germline lookup yields CDR1 SGHNT and CDR2 YYREEE (reference sequence). The CDR3 has 15 amino acids. The CDR3 region is CASSLSLGATGELFF. CDR3 coding DNA: TGTGCCAGCAGCTTGTCCCTGGGGGCGACCGGGGAGCTGTTTTTT.

This chain uses TRBV29-1 with TRBJ1-5; possible D gene TRBD1, 5 bases. Trimming removed 4 bases at V and 2 bases at J, with 12 bases between. The length of the CDR3 is 14 residues. Germline CDR1 and CDR2: SQVTM and ANQGSEA. This CDR3 is CSVATGQGNQPQHF. The DNA of the CDR3 is TGCAGCGTTGCCACGGGGCAGGGCAATCAGCCCCAGCATTTT.

This sequence joins TRBV10-2 and TRBJ1-4; no firm D call. Trimming removed 5 bases from V and 3 bases from J, with 13 bases in between. The CDR3 is made up of 15 amino acids. Germline V CDR1 and CDR2: WSHSY, SAAADI. This CDR3 is CASSSLGGPNEKLFF. CDR3 bases: TGCGCCAGCAGTTCGCTCGGAGGACCTAATGAAAAACTGTTTTTT.

This clone was seen only once. The V and J genes are TRBV5-5 and TRBJ1-1; 9 positions agree with TRBD1. V dropped 3 bases and J dropped 4; count of bases not matched to a gene: 4. This CDR3 spans 14 amino acids. In germline, CDR1 is SGHKS, CDR2 YYEKEE (reference sequence). The CDR3 sequence: CASSSRQGGTEAFF. CDR3 DNA: TGTGCCAGCAGCTCCAGACAGGGGGGCACTGAAGCTTTCTTT.

This clone is a singleton in its sample. The genes are TRBV5-1 and TRBJ2-7; possible D gene TRBD2, 6 bases. The V gene's germline CDR1 is SGHRS and CDR2 YFSETQ. With 2 bases removed from V and 0 bases from J, the gap between germline ends came to 12 bases. The CDR3 extends over 15 amino acids. Here the CDR3 DNA reads TGCGCCAGCAGCTTCGGGGGAGCCGGCTCCTACGAGCAGTACTTC. It translates to CASSFGGAGSYEQYF. Complete variable domain (other parts from reference TRBV5-1 and TRBJ2-7): KAGVTQTPRYLIKTRGQQVTLSCSPISGHRSVSWYQQTPGQGLQFLFEYFSETQRNKGNFPGRFSGRQFSNSRSEMNVSTLELGDSALYLCASSFGGAGSYEQYFGPGTRLTVT.

J is TRBJ2-7 and V is TRBV27; 7 bases match TRBD2. Looked up from germline, CDR1 is MNHEY and CDR2 is SMNVEV (reference sequence). The CDR3 sequence is 17 residues long. J was trimmed by 3 bases and V by 5 bases; bases with no gene match: 16. CDR3 amino acids: CASSSLSRRDYLYEQYF. The CDR3 DNA is TGTGCCAGCAGTAGTCTGTCGAGGCGGGACTACCTCTACGAGCAGTACTTC.

The chain combines TRBV4-1 with TRBJ2-6; no firm D call. CDR3 length equals 14 residues. The V gene lost 1 base and the J gene lost 2 bases, with 3 bases spanning the gap. Germline V lookup: CDR1 MGHRA, CDR2 YSYEKL. The CDR3 bases are TGCGCCAGCAGCCAAGGGCCTGGGGCCAACGTCCTGACTTTC. It specifies CASSQGPGANVLTF.

This chain connects TRBV20-1 to TRBJ2-7; D is unclear. CDR1 is DFQATT, CDR2 SNEGSKA, per germline (reference sequence). CDR3 length: 11 amino acids. V was shortened by 6 bases and J by 7 bases, with 13 bases between the two germline ends. The CDR3 DNA reads TGCAGTGCCCGTTTGACCCCAGAGCAGTACTTC. This codes for CSARLTPEQYF.

V and J are TRBV18 and TRBJ2-7, with TRBD1 identical over 7 bases. CDR1 is KGHSH and CDR2 is LQKENI in the germline V gene. The CDR3 runs 13 residues. Losses at the gene ends were 1 base for V and 5 bases for J; bases not matched to a gene: 2. The CDR3 protein is CASSPRQGDEQYF. The CDR3 nucleotides read TGTGCCAGCTCACCACGACAGGGAGACGAGCAGTACTTC.

The CDR3 here is CASSFTGKFEQFF. DNA of the CDR3: TGTGCCAGCAGTTTCACAGGGAAATTTGAGCAGTTCTTC. This chain links TRBV6-6 with TRBJ2-1; D perhaps matches TRBD1 (6 bases). Trimming left V 4 bases short and J 9 bases short, with 13 bases between. This CDR3 region has 13 residues. CDR1 is MNHNY, CDR2 SVGAGI, per germline (reference sequence).

The chain recombines TRBV27 with TRBJ2-1; D is ambiguous. V dropped 0 bases and J dropped 7 bases, with 4 bases sitting between them. CDR1 and CDR2 from the germline V gene are MNHEY and SMNVEV (reference sequence). The CDR3 length is 12 residues. CDR3 bases: TGTGCCAGCAGTTTATCTGGAAATGAGCAGTTCTTC. Translating gives CASSLSGNEQFF.

This clone was observed a single time. The CDR3 nucleotides are TGCGCCAGCAGCCAAACACCGGGACAGGGGGCGACTGGGGCCAACGTCCTGACTTTC. Translated: CASSQTPGQGATGANVLTF. The gene calls are TRBV4-1 and TRBJ2-6, with 12 positions matching TRBD1. J gave up 2 bases and V 2 bases, and 7 bases lay outside the gene matches. The CDR3 length is 19 residues. Germline V gives CDR1 MGHRA, CDR2 YSYEKL.

The chain employs TRBV18 and TRBJ2-4; D unclear. V lost 0 bases and J lost 0, with 6 bases in between. The CDR3 length is 15 residues. Per germline, CDR1 KGHSH and CDR2 LQKENI. As DNA, the CDR3 is TGTGCCAGCTCACCACCGACCCTAGCCAAAAACATTCAGTACTTC. Its protein product is CASSPPTLAKNIQYF.

The chain uses TRBV5-1 and TRBJ2-5; possible D gene TRBD2, 6 bases. V gave up 4 bases and J gave up 4 bases, with 23 bases separating them. The CDR3 extends over 17 amino acids. Germline V gives CDR1 SGHRS, CDR2 YFSETQ. Here the CDR3 reads CASSLGGKRVRAETQYF. The CDR3 coding sequence is TGCGCCAGCAGCCTTGGGGGGAAACGAGTGAGGGCAGAGACCCAGTACTTC.

The genes are TRBV6-1 and TRBJ1-2; 10 bases match TRBD1. CDR1 MNHNS and CDR2 SASEGT come from the germline V gene. CDR3 length equals 15 residues. With V trimmed by 2 bases and J by 4 bases, 4 bases remained unmatched. Here the CDR3 DNA reads TGTGCCAGCAGTGAAACCGGGACAGGGGTCTATGGCTACACCTTC. Protein product: CASSETGTGVYGYTF.

This sequence joins TRBV29-1 and TRBJ1-2, with a possible D match to TRBD1 (6 bases). The CDR3 is made up of 13 amino acids. Between the trimmed V and J ends, which lost 4 bases and 4 bases, there was a span of 13 bases. Germline V gives CDR1 SQVTM, CDR2 ANQGSEA. The CDR3 loop is CSVVEYRAYGYTF. In DNA form, the CDR3 reads TGCAGCGTTGTTGAGTACAGGGCCTATGGCTACACCTTC.

This sequence joins TRBV5-5 and TRBJ2-5, with 7 bases that match TRBD1. J gave up 1 base and V 4 bases, and 10 bases lay outside the gene matches. The CDR3 runs to 16 residues. The V gene's germline CDR1 is SGHKS and CDR2 YYEKEE (reference sequence). In DNA, the CDR3 is TGTGCCAGCAGCGCCGGGACAGAGGCCTCCCAAGAGACCCAGTACTTC. This codes for CASSAGTEASQETQYF.

This clone showed up just once. The genes are TRBV27 and TRBJ1-1; D is perhaps TRBD1 (5 bases). Germline CDR1 is MNHEY and CDR2 is SMNVEV (reference sequence). This CDR3 has 11 amino acids. V was cut by 3 bases and J by 9 bases, with 8 bases left in between. This CDR3 is CASSFRGQAFF. DNA of the CDR3: TGTGCCAGCAGTTTCCGGGGACAAGCTTTCTTT.

The rearrangement links TRBV7-9 to TRBJ2-5; D gene ambiguous. V was pared by 2 bases and J by 2 bases, with 12 bases between. Germline loops: CDR1 SEHNR, CDR2 FQNEAQ (reference sequence). The CDR3 loop spans 15 amino acids. The CDR3 sequence is CASSLKTRRQETQYF. CDR3 nucleotides: TGTGCCAGCAGCTTAAAAACCAGGAGACAAGAGACCCAGTACTTC.

This clone was counted a single time. This chain joins TRBV27 and TRBJ2-5; TRBD2 agrees at 13 bases. The CDR3 has 18 amino acids. Germline values: CDR1 MNHEY, CDR2 SMNVEV (reference sequence). The J segment lost 5 bases and the V segment lost 5 bases, leaving 14 bases of the junction unmatched. CDR3 bases: TGTGCCAGCAGTAAGATATCGGGACTAGCGGGAATAGGTGAGACCCAGTACTTC. Protein product: CASSKISGLAGIGETQYF.

This rearrangement joins TRBV28 to TRBJ2-7, with TRBD2 as a possible D gene (5 bases). Germline lookup yields CDR1 MDHEN and CDR2 SYDVKM. This CDR3 is built from 13 residues. Deletions cut 3 bases from V and 3 bases from J, with 9 bases between. The CDR3 sequence is CASSFQDFYEQYF. Here the CDR3 DNA reads TGTGCCAGCAGTTTTCAGGACTTCTACGAGCAGTACTTC.

The CDR3 region has the DNA TGCGCCAGCAGCTTGGTGGCAAGTACAGATACGCAGTATTTT. Amino acid sequence: CASSLVASTDTQYF. V usage is TRBV5-1 and J usage is TRBJ2-3; D call uncertain. Germline V gene data show CDR1 as SGHRS and CDR2 as YFSETQ. This CDR3 is 14 amino acids long. V dropped 0 bases and J dropped 3 bases, with 8 bases sitting between them.